Detailed here is one T cell receptor (beta chain). The data belong to a study of CD8 T cells in ankylosing spondylitis. This CDR3 comprises 14 residues. The ends lost 3 bases at V and 8 bases at J; junction bases unmatched: 9. Library preparation for TCR beta used quantitative 5'-RACE with molecular barcodes. In TCRdb, the 5' RACE reads were re-called with MiXCR into one record per CDR3 protein. The data show about 220,000 distinct CDR3 sequences, roughly a tenth seen once. Input material: blood, either unsorted or a sorted T cell fraction (not recorded which). The origin of this receptor is a male donor with ankylosing spondylitis or in good health (not recorded which). The chain combines TRBV12-3 or TRBV12-4 with TRBJ1-1; TRBD1 matches at 7 bases. CDR3 sequence: CASSFGDRATEAFF. The CDR3 coding sequence is TGTGCCAGCAGTTTCGGTGACAGGGCCACCGAAGCTTTCTTT.